This T cell receptor beta chain was recorded in a study of post-analysis software for immune sequencing data (dated by TCRdb to about 2015). For the wider study: Relapsing-remitting, secondary progressive and progressive-relapsing multiple sclerosis were recorded as disease courses, and subtype annotation was lacking for some patients. Patient repertoires were compared against around twelve previously published healthy control repertoires from donors aged roughly 6 to 28 years. A subset of samples was prepared in parallel using single-end sample barcoding, then pooled and co-amplified after Illumina adapter ligation.

Library prep was done by PCR. The sample was run on an Illumina HiSeq 2500. To reduce PCR and sequencing biases, unique molecular identifiers were incorporated into the TCR beta cDNA libraries. About 500,000 cDNA molecules were obtained for every 1 to 10 million input T cells, so each molecule roughly corresponded to one T cell. The patient libraries were prepared and sequenced using the same protocol as the earlier healthy control dataset. Within a given batch, samples were prepared together, multiplexed and sequenced on the same HiSeq lane. The study's own analysis went as follows. MIGEC handled the raw barcoded reads, throwing out single-read molecular identifier groups before consensus assembly and CDR3 extraction. Clonotype tables were post-analysed with VDJtools, normalizing diversity by down-sampling all datasets to the smallest sample size. Repertoire overlap clustering matched CDR3 amino acid but not nucleotide sequences to correct batch-related cross-sample contamination. The public reads were quality trimmed at Q25 with fastp and then assembled into clones with MiXCR by TCRdb, keeping productive beta chains. Identical CDR3 protein sequences are pooled into one entry, listed with their most common genes and DNA. The V and J calls reflect TCRdb's pipeline rather than the authors' work. This sample comprises over 300,000 distinct CDR3 sequences, roughly 30% of them detected only once. Roughly 13% of the sample comes from the top ten.

The CDR3 measures 12 amino acids from cysteine to phenylalanine. The entry retains the CDR3 DNA only, 36 bases that are in frame from base 1. The germline V gene sets CDR1 to SGHAT and CDR2 to FQNNGV. V lost 3 bases and J lost 12 bases, and the count of bases not matched to a germline gene is 8. This clonotype was detected only once. The clone's antigen remains unknown. No much larger clonotype is one base removed from it; base qualities were not supplied. Overall results and qualifications from the work: Four or five TRBV segments, including TRBV5-6, TRBV5-1 and TRBV20-1, were significantly more frequent in patients than controls. The control group was slightly older than the multiple sclerosis patient group. Significantly lower normalized Chao1 diversity was found in multiple sclerosis patients than in controls, suggesting substantial peripheral T-cell clonal expansion. Strong co-clustering of samples prepared in the same batch was shown by direct clustering with F measure, prompting a batch-effect correction.

To demonstrate the VDJtools post-analysis software, the study profiled TCR beta repertoires from the peripheral blood of about a dozen young patients with multiple sclerosis. The multiple sclerosis patients were children and adolescents ranging in age from about 6 to 16 years. The sample taken for sequencing was blood. The V and J genes are TRBV11-2 and TRBJ2-7, and 7 bases in between align with TRBD2. This sequence originates from a girl between 10 and 17 years old with multiple sclerosis. The DNA is as follows: TGTGCCAGCAGCTTGGCGGGGGTTTTCAGGTACTTC. Translation gives CASSLAGVFRYF.